The clone carrying this T cell receptor beta chain has just a few counts. The primer mix had 60 Vbeta and 13 Jbeta primers. The protocol was immunoSEQ multiplex PCR, while the TCRdb copy is restricted to in-frame clones and leaves out a portion. The data show about 96,000 clones, 64% seen once. This sample stems from a study of cytomegalovirus exposure and HLA in healthy donors. The CDR3 is made up of 15 amino acids. Germline-derived CDR1 and CDR2 are SGHRS and YFSETQ. Trimming left V 7 bases short and J 1 base short, with 17 bases between. The clonotype comes from a man aged 55 to 70 in good health and CMV-seronegative. Sample: PBMCs. The chain recombines TRBV5-1 with TRBJ2-5, with D unresolved. The CDR3 DNA sequence: TGCGCCAGCTATCCAGGCAGGCTCCCCCAAGAGACCCAGTACTTC. Protein product: CASYPGRLPQETQYF. The complete variable domain, with remaining parts taken from reference TRBV5-1 and TRBJ2-5, reads KAGVTQTPRYLIKTRGQQVTLSCSPISGHRSVSWYQQTPGQGLQFLFEYFSETQRNKGNFPGRFSGRQFSNSRSEMNVSTLELGDSALYLCASYPGRLPQETQYFGPGTRLLVL.